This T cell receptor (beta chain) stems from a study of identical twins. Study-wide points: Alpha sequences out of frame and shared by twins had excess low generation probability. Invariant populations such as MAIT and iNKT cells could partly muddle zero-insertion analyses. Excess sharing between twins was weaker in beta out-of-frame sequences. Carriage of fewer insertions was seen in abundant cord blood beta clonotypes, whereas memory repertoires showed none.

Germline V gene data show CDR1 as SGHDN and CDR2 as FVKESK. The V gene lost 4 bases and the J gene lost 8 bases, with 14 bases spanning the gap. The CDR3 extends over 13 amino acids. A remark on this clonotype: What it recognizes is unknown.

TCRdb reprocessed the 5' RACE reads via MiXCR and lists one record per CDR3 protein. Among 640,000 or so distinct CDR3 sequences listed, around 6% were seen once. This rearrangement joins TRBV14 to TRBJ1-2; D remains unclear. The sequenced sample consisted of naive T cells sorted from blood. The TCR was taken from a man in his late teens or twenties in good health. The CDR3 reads CASSLTWTGGYTF. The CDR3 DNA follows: TGTGCCAGCAGCCTCACTTGGACCGGGGGCTACACCTTC.